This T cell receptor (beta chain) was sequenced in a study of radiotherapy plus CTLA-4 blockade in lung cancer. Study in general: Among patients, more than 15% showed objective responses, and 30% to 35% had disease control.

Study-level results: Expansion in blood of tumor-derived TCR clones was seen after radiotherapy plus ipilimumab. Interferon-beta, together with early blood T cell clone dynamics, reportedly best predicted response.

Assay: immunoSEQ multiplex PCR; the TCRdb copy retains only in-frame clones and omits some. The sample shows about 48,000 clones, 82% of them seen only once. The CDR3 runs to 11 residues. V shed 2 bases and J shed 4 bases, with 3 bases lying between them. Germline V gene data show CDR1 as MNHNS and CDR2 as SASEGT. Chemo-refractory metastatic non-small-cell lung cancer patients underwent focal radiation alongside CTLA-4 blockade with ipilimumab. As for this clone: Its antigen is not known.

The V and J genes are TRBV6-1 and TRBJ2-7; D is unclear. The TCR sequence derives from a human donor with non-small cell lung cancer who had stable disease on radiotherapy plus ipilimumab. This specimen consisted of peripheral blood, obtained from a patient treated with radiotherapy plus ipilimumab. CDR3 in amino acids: CASSETYEQYF. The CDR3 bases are TGTGCCAGCAGTGAAACTTACGAGCAGTACTTC.